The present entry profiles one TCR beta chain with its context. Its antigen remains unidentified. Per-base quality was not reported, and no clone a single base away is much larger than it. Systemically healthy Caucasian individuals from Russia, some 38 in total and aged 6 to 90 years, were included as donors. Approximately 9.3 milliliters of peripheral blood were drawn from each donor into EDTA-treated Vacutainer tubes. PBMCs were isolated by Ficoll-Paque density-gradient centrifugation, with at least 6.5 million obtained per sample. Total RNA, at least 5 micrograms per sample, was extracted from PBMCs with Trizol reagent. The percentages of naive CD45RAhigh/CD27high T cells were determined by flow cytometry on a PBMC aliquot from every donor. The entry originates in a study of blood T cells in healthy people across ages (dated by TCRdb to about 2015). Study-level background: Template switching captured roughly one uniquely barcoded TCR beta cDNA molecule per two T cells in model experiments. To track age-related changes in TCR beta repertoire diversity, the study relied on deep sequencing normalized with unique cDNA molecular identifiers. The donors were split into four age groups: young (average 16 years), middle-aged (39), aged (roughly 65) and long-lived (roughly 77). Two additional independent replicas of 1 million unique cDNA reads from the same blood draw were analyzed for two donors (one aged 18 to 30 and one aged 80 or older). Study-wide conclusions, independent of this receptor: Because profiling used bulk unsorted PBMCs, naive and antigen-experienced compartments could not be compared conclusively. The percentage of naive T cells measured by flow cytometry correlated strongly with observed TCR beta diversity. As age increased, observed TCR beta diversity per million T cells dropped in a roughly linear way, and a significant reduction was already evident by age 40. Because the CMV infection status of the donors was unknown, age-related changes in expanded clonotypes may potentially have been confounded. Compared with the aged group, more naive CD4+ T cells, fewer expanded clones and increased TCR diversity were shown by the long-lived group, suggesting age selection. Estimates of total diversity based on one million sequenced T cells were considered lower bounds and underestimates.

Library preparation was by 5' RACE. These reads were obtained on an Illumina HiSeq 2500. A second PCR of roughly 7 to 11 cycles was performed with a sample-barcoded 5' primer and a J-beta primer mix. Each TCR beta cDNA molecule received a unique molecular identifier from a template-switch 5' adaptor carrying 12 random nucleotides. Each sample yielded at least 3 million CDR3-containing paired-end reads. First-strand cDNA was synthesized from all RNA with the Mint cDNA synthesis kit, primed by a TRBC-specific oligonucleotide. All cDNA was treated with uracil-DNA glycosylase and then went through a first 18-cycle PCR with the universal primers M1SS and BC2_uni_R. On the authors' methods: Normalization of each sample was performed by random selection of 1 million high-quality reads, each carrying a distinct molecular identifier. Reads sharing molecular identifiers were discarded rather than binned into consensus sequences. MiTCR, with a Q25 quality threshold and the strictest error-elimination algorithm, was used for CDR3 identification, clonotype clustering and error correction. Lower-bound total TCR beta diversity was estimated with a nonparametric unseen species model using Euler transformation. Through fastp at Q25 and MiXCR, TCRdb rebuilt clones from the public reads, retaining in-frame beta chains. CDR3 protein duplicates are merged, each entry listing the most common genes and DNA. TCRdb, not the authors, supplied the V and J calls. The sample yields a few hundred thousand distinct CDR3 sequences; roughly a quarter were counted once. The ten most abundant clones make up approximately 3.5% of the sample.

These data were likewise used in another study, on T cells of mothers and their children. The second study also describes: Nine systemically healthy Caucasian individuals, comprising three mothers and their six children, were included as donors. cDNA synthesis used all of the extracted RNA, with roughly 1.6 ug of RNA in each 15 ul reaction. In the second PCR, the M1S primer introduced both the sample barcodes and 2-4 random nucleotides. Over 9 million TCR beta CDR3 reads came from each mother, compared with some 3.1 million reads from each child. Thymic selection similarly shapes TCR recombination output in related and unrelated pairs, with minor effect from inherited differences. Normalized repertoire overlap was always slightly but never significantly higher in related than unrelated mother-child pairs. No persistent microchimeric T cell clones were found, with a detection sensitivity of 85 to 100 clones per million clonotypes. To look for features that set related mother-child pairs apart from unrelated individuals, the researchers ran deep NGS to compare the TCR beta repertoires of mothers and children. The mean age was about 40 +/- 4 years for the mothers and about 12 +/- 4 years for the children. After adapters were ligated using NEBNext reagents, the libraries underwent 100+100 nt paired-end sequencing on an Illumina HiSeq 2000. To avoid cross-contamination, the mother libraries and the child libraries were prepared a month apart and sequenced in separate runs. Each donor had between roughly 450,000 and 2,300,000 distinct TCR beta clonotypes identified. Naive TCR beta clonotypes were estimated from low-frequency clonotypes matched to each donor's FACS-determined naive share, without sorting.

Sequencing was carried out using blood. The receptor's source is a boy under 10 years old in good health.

The CDR3 protein sequence reads: CSASGTGEGGYTF. Here is the DNA: TGCAGTGCTAGTGGCACAGGGGAGGGTGGCTACACCTTC. The chain joins TRBV20-1 to TRBJ1-2, and TRBD1 matches 7 of the central bases. Including cysteine and phenylalanine, the CDR3 has 13 amino acids. The DNA shown is the 39-base CDR3, in frame from base 1. V loses 3 bases at its end and J loses 7 bases; junction bases beyond the gene matches: 8. As encoded in the germline V gene (reference sequence), CDR1 is DFQATT while CDR2 is SNEGSKA.